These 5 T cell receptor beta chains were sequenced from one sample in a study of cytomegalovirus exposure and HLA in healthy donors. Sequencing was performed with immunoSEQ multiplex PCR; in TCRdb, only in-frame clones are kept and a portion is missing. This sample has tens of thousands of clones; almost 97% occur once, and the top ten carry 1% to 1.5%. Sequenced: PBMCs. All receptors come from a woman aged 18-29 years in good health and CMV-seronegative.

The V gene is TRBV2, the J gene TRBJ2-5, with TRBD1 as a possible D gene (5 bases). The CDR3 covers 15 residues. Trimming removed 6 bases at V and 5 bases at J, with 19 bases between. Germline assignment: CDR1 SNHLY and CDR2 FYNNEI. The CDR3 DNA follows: TGTGCCAGCAGAGGGGAAGTCGACGGCCCGGAGACCCAGTACTTC. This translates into CASRGEVDGPETQYF.

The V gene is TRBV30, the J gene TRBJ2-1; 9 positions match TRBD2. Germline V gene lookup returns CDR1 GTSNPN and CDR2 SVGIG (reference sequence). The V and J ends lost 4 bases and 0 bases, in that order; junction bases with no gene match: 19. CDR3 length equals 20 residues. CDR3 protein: CAWTGVAGALTTSSYNEQFF. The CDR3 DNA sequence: TGTGCCTGGACGGGCGTAGCGGGGGCCCTAACGACTAGCTCCTACAATGAGCAGTTCTTC.

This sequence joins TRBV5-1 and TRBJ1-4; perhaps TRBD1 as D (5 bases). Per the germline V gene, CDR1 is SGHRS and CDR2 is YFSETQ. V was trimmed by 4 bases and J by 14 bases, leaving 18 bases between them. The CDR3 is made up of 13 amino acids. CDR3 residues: CASSPLLGGVLFF. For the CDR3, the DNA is TGCGCCAGCAGCCCCCTTTTGGGAGGGGTTCTGTTTTTT.

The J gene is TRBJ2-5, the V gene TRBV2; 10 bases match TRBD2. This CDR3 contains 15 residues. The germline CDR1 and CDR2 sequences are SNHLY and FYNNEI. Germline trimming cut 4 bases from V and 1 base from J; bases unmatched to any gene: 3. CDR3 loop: CASSGLAGAQETQYF. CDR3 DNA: TGTGCCAGCAGTGGGCTAGCGGGGGCCCAAGAGACCCAGTACTTC.

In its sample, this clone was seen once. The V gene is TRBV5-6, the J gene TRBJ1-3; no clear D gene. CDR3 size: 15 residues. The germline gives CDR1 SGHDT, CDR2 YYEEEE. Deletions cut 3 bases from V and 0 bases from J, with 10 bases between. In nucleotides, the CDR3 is TGTGCCAGCAGCTGGGCCGCGGGCTCTGGAAACACCATATATTTT. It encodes CASSWAAGSGNTIYF.